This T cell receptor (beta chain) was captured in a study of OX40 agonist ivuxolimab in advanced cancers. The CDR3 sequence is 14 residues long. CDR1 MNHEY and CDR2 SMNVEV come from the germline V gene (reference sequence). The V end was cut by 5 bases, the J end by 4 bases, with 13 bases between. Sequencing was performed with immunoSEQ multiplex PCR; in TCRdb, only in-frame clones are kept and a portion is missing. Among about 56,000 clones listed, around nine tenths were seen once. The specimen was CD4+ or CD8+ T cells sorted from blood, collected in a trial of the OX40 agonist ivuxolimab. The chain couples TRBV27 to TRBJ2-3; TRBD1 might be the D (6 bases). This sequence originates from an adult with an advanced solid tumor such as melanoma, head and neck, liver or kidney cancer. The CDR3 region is CASSPFRGADTQYF. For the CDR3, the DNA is TGTGCCAGCAGTCCCTTCAGGGGAGCAGATACGCAGTATTTT.